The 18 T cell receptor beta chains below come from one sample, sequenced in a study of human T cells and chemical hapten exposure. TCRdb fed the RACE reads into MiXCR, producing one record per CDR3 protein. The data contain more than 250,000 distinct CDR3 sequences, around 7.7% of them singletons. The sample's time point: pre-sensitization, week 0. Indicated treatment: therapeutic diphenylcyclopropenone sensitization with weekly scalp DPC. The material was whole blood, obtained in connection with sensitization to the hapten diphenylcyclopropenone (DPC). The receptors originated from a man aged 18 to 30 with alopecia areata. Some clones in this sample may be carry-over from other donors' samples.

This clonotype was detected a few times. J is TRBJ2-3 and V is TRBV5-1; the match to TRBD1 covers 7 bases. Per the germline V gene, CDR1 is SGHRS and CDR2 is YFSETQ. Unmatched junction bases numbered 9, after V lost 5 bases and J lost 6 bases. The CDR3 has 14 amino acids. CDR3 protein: CASSPGQARDTQYF. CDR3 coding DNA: TGCGCCAGCAGTCCCGGACAGGCGAGGGATACGCAGTATTTT.

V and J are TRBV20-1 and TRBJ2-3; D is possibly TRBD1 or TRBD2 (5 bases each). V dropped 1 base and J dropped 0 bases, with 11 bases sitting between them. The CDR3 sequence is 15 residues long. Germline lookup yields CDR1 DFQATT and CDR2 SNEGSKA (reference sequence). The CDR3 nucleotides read TGCAGTGCTAGAGGGGGCTGGACTAGCACAGATACGCAGTATTTT. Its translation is CSARGGWTSTDTQYF.

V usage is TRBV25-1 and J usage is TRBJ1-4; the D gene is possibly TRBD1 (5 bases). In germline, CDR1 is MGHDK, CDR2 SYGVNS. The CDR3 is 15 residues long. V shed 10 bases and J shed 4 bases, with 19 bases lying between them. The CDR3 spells CATMGLGSGNEKLFF. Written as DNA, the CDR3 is TGTGCCACCATGGGACTGGGGAGCGGTAATGAAAAACTGTTTTTT.

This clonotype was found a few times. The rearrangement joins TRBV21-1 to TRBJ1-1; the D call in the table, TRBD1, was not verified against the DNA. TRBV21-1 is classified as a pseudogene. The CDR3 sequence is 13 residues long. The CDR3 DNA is TGTGCCGGGGGACAGCTAGAGAACACTGAAGCTTTCTTT. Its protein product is CAGGQLENTEAFF.

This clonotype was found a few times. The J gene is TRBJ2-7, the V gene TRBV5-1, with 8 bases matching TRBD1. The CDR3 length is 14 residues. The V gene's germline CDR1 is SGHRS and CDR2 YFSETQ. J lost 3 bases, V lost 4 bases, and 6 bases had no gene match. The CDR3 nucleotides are TGCGCCAGCAGCCTGGACAGGGCGATCTACGAGCAGTACTTC. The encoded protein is CASSLDRAIYEQYF.

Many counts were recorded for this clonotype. The CDR3 nucleotides read TGTGCCATCAGTGAGGGAGACAGGGGTGGAACTGAAGCTTTCTTT. This sequence encodes CAISEGDRGGTEAFF. The chain combines TRBV10-3 with TRBJ1-1; 8 bases match TRBD1. Trimming cost V 2 bases and J 5 bases; bases outside gene matches: 7. The CDR3 spans 15 residues. Germline CDR1 reads ENHRY; CDR2 reads SYGVKD.

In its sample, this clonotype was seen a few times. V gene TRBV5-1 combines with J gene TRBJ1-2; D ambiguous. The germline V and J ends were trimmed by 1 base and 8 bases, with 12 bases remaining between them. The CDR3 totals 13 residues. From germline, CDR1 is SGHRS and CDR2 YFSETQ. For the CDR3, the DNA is TGCGCCAGCAGCTTGACCCCGCAGTACGGCTACACCTTC. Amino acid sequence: CASSLTPQYGYTF.

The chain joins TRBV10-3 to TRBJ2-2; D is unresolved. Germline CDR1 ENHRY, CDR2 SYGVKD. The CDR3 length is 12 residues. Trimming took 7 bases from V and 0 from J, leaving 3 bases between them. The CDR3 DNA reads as TGTGCCATCACAGCGAACACCGGGGAGCTGTTTTTT. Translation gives CAITANTGELFF.

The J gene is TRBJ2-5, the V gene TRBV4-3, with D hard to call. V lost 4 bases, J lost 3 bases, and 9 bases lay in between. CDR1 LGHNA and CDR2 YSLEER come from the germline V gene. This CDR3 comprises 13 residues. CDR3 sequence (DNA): TGCGCCAGCAGCCGTGCCAGAGAAGAGACCCAGTACTTC. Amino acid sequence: CASSRAREETQYF.

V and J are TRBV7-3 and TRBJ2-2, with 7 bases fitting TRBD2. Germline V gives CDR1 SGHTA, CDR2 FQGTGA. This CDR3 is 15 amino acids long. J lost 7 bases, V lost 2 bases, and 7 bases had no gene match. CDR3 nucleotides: TGTGCCAGCAGCTTATGGACTAGTTCTCACGGGGAGCTGTTTTTT. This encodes CASSLWTSSHGELFF. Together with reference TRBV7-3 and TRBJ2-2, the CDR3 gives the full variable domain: GAGVSQTPSNKVTEKGKYVELRCDPISGHTALYWYRQSLGQGPEFLIYFQGTGAADDSGLPNDRFFAVRPEGSVSTLKIQRTERGDSAVYLCASSLWTSSHGELFFGEGSRLTVL.

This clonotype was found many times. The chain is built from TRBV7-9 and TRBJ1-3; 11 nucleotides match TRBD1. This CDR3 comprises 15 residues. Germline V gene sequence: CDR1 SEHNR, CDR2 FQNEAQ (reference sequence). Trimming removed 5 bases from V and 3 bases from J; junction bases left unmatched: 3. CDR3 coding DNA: TGTGCCAGCAGCCCCGGGACAGGGGGTGGAAACACCATATATTTT. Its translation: CASSPGTGGGNTIYF.

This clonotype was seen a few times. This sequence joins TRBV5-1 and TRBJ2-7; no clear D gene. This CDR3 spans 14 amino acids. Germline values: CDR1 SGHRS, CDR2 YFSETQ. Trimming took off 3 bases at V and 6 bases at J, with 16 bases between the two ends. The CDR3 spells CASSSQNIPSEQYF. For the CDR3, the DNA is TGCGCCAGCAGCTCCCAGAATATTCCTTCCGAGCAGTACTTC.

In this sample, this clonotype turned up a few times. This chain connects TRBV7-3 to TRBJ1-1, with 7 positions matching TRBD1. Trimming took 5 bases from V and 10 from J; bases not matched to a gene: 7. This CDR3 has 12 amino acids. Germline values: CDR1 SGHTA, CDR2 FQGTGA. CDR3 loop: CASSRRQGLAFF. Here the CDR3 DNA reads TGTGCCAGCAGCCGCCGACAGGGACTAGCTTTCTTT.

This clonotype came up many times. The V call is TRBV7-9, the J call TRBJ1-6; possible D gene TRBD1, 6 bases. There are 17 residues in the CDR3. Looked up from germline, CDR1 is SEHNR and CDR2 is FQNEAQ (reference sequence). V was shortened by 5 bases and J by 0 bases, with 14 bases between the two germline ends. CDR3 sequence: CASSETDSSSYNSPLHF. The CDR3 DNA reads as TGTGCCAGCAGCGAGACGGACAGCAGCTCCTATAATTCACCCCTCCACTTT.

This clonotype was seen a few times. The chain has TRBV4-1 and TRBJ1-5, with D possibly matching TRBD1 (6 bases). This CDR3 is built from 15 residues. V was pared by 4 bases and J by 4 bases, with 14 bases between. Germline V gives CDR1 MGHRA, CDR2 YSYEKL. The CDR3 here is CASSRAGVRNQPQHF. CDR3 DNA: TGCGCCAGCAGCCGAGCAGGGGTTAGAAATCAGCCCCAGCATTTT.

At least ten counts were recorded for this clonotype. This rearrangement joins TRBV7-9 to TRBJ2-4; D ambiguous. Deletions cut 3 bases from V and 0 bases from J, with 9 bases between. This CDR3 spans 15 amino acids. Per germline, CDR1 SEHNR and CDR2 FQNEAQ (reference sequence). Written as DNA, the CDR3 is TGTGCCAGCAGCTTGAGTAAGGGAGCCAAAAACATTCAGTACTTC. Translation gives CASSLSKGAKNIQYF.

The CDR3 loop is CASSFGFLTYF. CDR3 sequence (DNA): TGTGCCAGCAGTTTTGGCTTTCTGACGTACTTC. The V gene is TRBV6-6, the J gene TRBJ2-7, with unresolved D. The CDR3 extends over 11 amino acids. Germline CDR1 is MNHNY and CDR2 is SVGAGI (reference sequence). V lost 4 bases and J lost 12, with 13 bases in between.

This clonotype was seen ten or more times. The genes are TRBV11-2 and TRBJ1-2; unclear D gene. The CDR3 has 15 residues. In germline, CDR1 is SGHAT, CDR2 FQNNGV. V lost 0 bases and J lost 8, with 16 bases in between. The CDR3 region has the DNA TGTGCCAGCAGCTTAGAAACAGAGAAGTCGGCCGGCTACACCTTC. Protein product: CASSLETEKSAGYTF.